The 9 T cell receptor beta chains below come from one sample, sequenced in a study of regulatory T cells in long-lasting Graves disease (dated by TCRdb to 2020 to 2023). The library was obtained by multiplex PCR. Sequencing relied on an Illumina HiSeq 4000. To build TCR beta libraries, CDR3 regions were amplified by Arm-PCR using iRepertoire HTBI primers. TCRdb handled the public reads itself, with Q25 trimming in fastp and clone calling in MiXCR, and kept productive beta chains. Entries are consolidated by CDR3 protein sequence, retaining the most common genes and DNA. The sample profile shows over 300,000 distinct CDR3 sequences; around 15% of them were found once. The ten biggest clones cover approximately 22% of the sample. Sample time point, as interpreted from the label and publication: newly diagnosed GD, antithyroid drugs for less than 3 months. RNA was extracted from PBMCs in TRIzol for both TCR sequencing and RNA sequencing.

The sequencing used peripheral blood mononuclear cells (PBMCs), collected at new diagnosis, from a patient treated with antithyroid drugs. The receptors shown here come from a female donor with Graves disease.

V gene TRBV28 combines with J gene TRBJ2-5; no firm D call. From germline, CDR1 is MDHEN and CDR2 SYDVKM. The CDR3 runs 11 residues. Trimming cost V 6 bases and J 2 bases, with 4 bases left between them. The CDR3 region has the DNA TGTGCCAGCAGGGGGCAAGAGACCCAGTACTTC. It translates to CASRGQETQYF.

In this sample, this clonotype turned up many times. The gene calls are TRBV6-1 and TRBJ1-2; 8 bases line up with TRBD1. The V gene's germline CDR1 is MNHNS and CDR2 SASEGT. The CDR3 is 15 residues long. V was pared by 6 bases and J by 4 bases, with 10 bases of the junction left unmatched. This CDR3 is CASSVDRGEFYGYTF. CDR3 coding DNA: TGTGCCAGCAGCGTCGACAGGGGTGAATTCTATGGCTACACCTTC.

The chain links TRBV2 to TRBJ2-3; D might be TRBD1 (5 bases). Per germline, CDR1 SNHLY and CDR2 FYNNEI. This CDR3 comprises 14 residues. With 6 bases removed from V and 2 bases from J, the gap between germline ends came to 12 bases. CDR3 sequence reads: CASRTASFTDTQYF. CDR3 DNA sequence: TGTGCCAGCAGGACAGCAAGTTTCACAGATACGCAGTATTTT.

This clonotype showed up many times. The chain is built from TRBV29-1 and TRBJ2-5; TRBD1 agrees at 7 bases. The V segment lost 6 bases and the J segment 1 base; nucleotides outside the gene matches: 11. Germline CDR1 SQVTM, CDR2 ANQGSEA. The CDR3 is 15 amino acids. The CDR3 DNA is TGCAGCGTCGGGACAGCGTCACAGATCCAAGAGACCCAGTACTTC. Its translation is CSVGTASQIQETQYF.

The rearrangement joins TRBV10-2 to TRBJ1-5; 11 positions agree with TRBD1. V dropped 5 bases and J dropped 9; count of bases not matched to a gene: 6. Per germline, CDR1 WSHSY and CDR2 SAAADI. This CDR3 contains 14 residues. The CDR3 sequence: CASSTGTGGRPQHF. CDR3 bases: TGCGCCAGCAGTACCGGGACAGGGGGTCGGCCCCAGCATTTT.

This clonotype was seen only a few times. The CDR3 DNA reads as TGTGCCAGCAGCCACAGTAGGTCCGTTTCCTACAATGAGCAGTTCTTC. Translated: CASSHSRSVSYNEQFF. V is TRBV3-1 and J is TRBJ2-1, with unresolved D. CDR3 size: 16 residues. Trimming pared 3 bases from V and 1 base from J, leaving 13 bases between. Germline CDR1 LGHDT, CDR2 YNNKEL (reference sequence).

V and J are TRBV20-1 and TRBJ2-1; D is undetermined. Germline loops: CDR1 DFQATT, CDR2 SNEGSKA (reference sequence). CDR3 length: 13 residues. V lost 6 bases, J lost 5 bases, and 14 bases lay in between. The CDR3 protein is CSAQELRDNEQFF. The CDR3 DNA follows: TGCAGTGCCCAGGAACTGCGCGACAATGAGCAGTTCTTC.

This clonotype was seen repeatedly, ten times or more. The chain recombines TRBV28 with TRBJ2-1; TRBD2 agrees at 10 bases. Germline assignment: CDR1 MDHEN and CDR2 SYDVKM. The CDR3 contains 15 residues. Trimming took 5 bases from V and 8 from J; bases not matched to a gene: 9. CDR3 sequence: CASSPKGLADYEQFF. CDR3 in DNA: TGTGCCAGCAGTCCAAAAGGACTAGCGGACTATGAGCAGTTCTTC.

This clonotype was seen a few times. V gene TRBV18 combines with J gene TRBJ1-6; possibly TRBD1 for D (5 bases). There are 16 residues in the CDR3. Trimming left V 3 bases short and J 7 bases short, with 16 bases between. The germline gives CDR1 KGHSH, CDR2 LQKENI. CDR3 region: CASSPLGRRENSPLHF. CDR3 in DNA: TGTGCCAGCTCACCCCTTGGCCGCAGGGAGAATTCACCCCTCCACTTT.